The subject of this entry is one TCR beta chain. This record belongs to a study of blood T cell repertoires in COVID-19. The CDR3 spans 14 residues. The germline V gene encodes CDR1 SGHTA and CDR2 FQGNSA. V was cut by 4 bases and J by 0 bases, with 10 bases left in between. Source study methods: Amplification of reference gene primers provided the estimated nucleated cell counts. Sequencing used immunoSEQ multiplex PCR; TCRdb keeps in-frame clones, though not all of them. That table supplies the V and J calls and clone size; D and trimming were determined from the DNA. The repertoire has some 120,000 clones, less than 85% of them found once; the top ten carry approximately 0.86%.

The specimen was peripheral blood. This receptor was identified in a human donor with acute or convalescent COVID-19. The donor label of this sample is uncertain. The chain links TRBV7-2 to TRBJ2-7; D unresolved. The CDR3 DNA follows: TGTGCCAGCAGCTCACCGGAGAGCTCCTACGAGCAGTACTTC. This codes for CASSSPESSYEQYF.